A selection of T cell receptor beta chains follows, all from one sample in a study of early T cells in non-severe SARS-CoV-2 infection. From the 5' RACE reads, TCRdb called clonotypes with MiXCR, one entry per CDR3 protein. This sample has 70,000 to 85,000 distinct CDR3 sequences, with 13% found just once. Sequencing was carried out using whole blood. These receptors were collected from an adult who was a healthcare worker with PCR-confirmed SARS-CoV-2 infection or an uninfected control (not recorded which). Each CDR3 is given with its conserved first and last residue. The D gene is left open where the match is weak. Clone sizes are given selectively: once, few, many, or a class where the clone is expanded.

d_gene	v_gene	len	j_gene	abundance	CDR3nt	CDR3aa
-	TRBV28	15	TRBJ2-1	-	TGTGCCAGTAGGATTGGGGGGTACTCCTACAATGAGCAGTTCTTC	CASRIGGYSYNEQFF
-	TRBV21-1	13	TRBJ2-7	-	TGTGCCAGCAGCAAAGGCGCCCCCTACGAGCAGTACTTC	CASSKGAPYEQYF
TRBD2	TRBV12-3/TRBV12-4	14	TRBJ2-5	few	TGTGCCAGCAGTCCTAGGACTAGCGGGGGGACCCAGTACTTC	CASSPRTSGGTQYF
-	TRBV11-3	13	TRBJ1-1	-	TGTGCCAGCAGCTTCGCACGGGACACTGAAGCTTTCTTT	CASSFARDTEAFF
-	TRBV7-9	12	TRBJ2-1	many	TGTGCCAGCAGCTTATCAAAACTTGAGCAGTTCTTC	CASSLSKLEQFF
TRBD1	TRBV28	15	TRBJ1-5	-	TGTGCCAGCAGTTATCAGGGGGCGATCAATCAGCCCCAGCATTTT	CASSYQGAINQPQHF
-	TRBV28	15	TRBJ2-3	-	TGTGCCAGCAGTTTACAGGCATTTGATTCAGATACGCAGTATTTT	CASSLQAFDSDTQYF
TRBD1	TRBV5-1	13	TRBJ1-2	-	TGCGCCAGCAGCCCTGGGACAGGGGGTGGCTACACCTTC	CASSPGTGGGYTF
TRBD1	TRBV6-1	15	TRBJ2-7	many	TGTGCCAGCGGGGATTACGGGACAGGAACCTACGAGCAGTACTTC	CASGDYGTGTYEQYF
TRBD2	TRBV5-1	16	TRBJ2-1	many	TGCGCCAGCAGCTTGGAAGAGACTAGCGGGTACAATGAGCAGTTCTTC	CASSLEETSGYNEQFF
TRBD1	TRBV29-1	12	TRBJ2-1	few	TGCAGCGTGGGGACAGGGGGCGGTGAGCAGTTCTTC	CSVGTGGGEQFF
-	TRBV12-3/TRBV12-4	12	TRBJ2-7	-	TGTGCCAGCAGTTTAGCTGTCTACGAGCAGTACTTC	CASSLAVYEQYF
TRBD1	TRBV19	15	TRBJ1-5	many	TGTGCCAGTAGTCCAGGACAGGCGGGCGATCAGCCCCAGCATTTT	CASSPGQAGDQPQHF
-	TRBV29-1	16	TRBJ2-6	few	TGCAGCGTTGTAGGTGGCAGGGGCCTCGGGGCCAACGTCCTGACTTTC	CSVVGGRGLGANVLTF
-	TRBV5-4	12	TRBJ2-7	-	TGTGCCAGCAGCTCCGGGTCCTACGAGCAGAACTTC	CASSSGSYEQNF
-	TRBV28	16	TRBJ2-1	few	TGTGCCAGCAGTTTATGGACAGACAGCTCCTACAATGAGCAGTTCTTC	CASSLWTDSSYNEQFF
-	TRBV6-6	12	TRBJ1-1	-	TGTGCCAGCAGCCTACACGGCACTGAAGCTTTCTTT	CASSLHGTEAFF
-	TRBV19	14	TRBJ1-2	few	TGTGCCAGTAGGGATGGGGGAGCTAACTATGGCTACACCTTC	CASRDGGANYGYTF
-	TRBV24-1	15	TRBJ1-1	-	TGTGCCACCAGTGACCCCCAGACAGGTAACACTGAAGCTTTCTTT	CATSDPQTGNTEAFF
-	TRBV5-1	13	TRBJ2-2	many	TGCGCCAGCAGCTTGGATGGGGTCGGGGAGCTGTTTTTT	CASSLDGVGELFF
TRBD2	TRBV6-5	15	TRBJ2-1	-	TGTGCCAGCAGCATGACTAGCGGGGACTACAATGAGCAGTTCTTC	CASSMTSGDYNEQFF
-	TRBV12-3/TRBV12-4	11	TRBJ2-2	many	TGTGCCAGCAGTTTATTGGGGGAGCTGTTTTTT	CASSLLGELFF
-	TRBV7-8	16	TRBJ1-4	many	TGTGCCAGCAGCCCCCGGACGGGCACAACTAATGAAAAACTGTTTTTT	CASSPRTGTTNEKLFF